A single T cell receptor (beta chain) is shown here with its context. Its target is unknown. The CDR3 is 15 residues long. Germline V gene data show CDR1 as SGHTA and CDR2 as FQGNSA. V was trimmed by 4 bases and J by 0 bases, leaving 11 bases between them. This sample is part of a study of cytomegalovirus exposure and HLA in healthy donors. The study, taken as a whole, reports: The study labeled 164 TCR beta chains cytomegalovirus-associated. What was likely a sequencing artifact was a cluster of highly shared sequence variants. The presence/absence work took it that sequencing depth was about the same across donors. A later analysis linked a missense variant in DCLRE1C to the trimming of TCR beta V and J genes.

Primers included in the PCR were 60 Vbeta and 13 Jbeta primers. Clones were sequenced by immunoSEQ multiplex PCR, and TCRdb holds only the in-frame ones, with some missing. The repertoire holds 160,000 or so clones, with around three quarters as singletons. The sequenced material came from PBMCs. This chain connects TRBV7-2 to TRBJ2-3, with D possibly matching TRBD2 (5 bases). The TCR originated in a man in his forties or fifties in good health and CMV-seronegative. The CDR3 bases are TGTGCCAGCAGCTCAGACTATCTTAGCACAGATACGCAGTATTTT. Protein: CASSSDYLSTDTQYF.